The clone carrying this T cell receptor beta chain was seen at least ten times. cDNA synthesis was performed by 5'RACE with 10-nucleotide random UMIs. TCRdb re-analysed the 5' RACE reads in MiXCR, keeping a single row per CDR3 protein. Of some 77,000 distinct CDR3 sequences listed, 9.4% were seen once; the top ten hold 1.5% to 2%. The source of the sample is a study of neurological immune-mediated disorders. The CDR3 is made up of 14 amino acids. J gave up 5 bases and V 6 bases, and 10 bases lay outside the gene matches. In germline, CDR1 is SQVTM, CDR2 ANQGSEA. The gene calls are TRBV29-1 and TRBJ2-5; the match to TRBD2 covers 9 bases. Sequencing used PBMCs. This TCR was recovered from a man over 45 in good health. The CDR3 is CSVPRGSGSETQYF. In nucleotides, the CDR3 is TGCAGCGTCCCGAGGGGTAGCGGGAGTGAGACCCAGTACTTC.